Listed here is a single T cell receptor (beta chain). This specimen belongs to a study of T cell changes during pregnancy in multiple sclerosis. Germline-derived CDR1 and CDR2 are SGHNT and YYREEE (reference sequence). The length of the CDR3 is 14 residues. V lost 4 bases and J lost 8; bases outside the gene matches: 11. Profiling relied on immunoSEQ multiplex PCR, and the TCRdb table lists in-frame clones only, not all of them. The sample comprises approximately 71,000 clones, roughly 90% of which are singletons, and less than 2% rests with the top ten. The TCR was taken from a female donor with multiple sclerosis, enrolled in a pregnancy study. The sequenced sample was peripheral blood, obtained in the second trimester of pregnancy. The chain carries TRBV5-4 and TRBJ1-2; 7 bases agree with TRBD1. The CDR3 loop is CASSPDRLRGGYTF. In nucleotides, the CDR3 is TGTGCCAGCAGCCCGGACAGGCTCCGGGGGGGCTACACCTTC. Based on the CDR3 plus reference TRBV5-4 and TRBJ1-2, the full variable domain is ETGVTQSPTHLIKTRGQQVTLRCSSQSGHNTVSWYQQALGQGPQFIFQYYREEENGRGNFPPRFSGLQFPNYSSELNVNALELDDSALYLCASSPDRLRGGYTFGSGTRLTVV.